The text below deals with one TCR delta chain. TCRdb processed the reads again with the CATT caller. The repertoire holds under 13,000 delta-chain clones, around 3.5% seen once, with roughly 9% in the top ten. Germline CDR1 TVYSNPD, CDR2 GDNSRS (reference sequence). V lost 5 bases and J lost 0; bases outside the gene matches: 19. The CDR3 totals 18 residues. The entry originates in a study of gamma-delta chains in newborns, infants, children. Study context: Innate gammadelta T cells reportedly expand polyclonally right after birth, driven by microbial exposure, per the title.

What was sequenced was blood. The TCR was taken from a child who was a newborn, infant or young child, either healthy, febrile or measles-vaccinated (not recorded which). The chain carries TRDV3 and TRDJ1; TRDD3 agrees at 9 bases. The CDR3 region has the DNA TGTGCCGCCCGACTTCCGTACTGGGGGAAGGACTACACCGATAAACTCATCTTT. Its translation: CAARLPYWGKDYTDKLIF.